The clone carrying this T cell receptor beta chain showed up just a few times. Antigen: not known. V was trimmed by 2 bases and J by 0 bases, leaving 11 bases between them. The germline CDR1 and CDR2 sequences are SGHDN and FVKESK. The CDR3 is made up of 16 amino acids. The culture ran for around nine days, and then CD4+ T cells were isolated. Two doses of BNT162b2 or mRNA-1273 vaccine were administered to participants. The study found no prior SARS-CoV-2 infection in the vaccine recipients, who tested negative for nucleocapsid antibodies. Cells had half their medium changed to IL-2 medium on days 3 and 7. This sample is drawn from a study of vaccination effects on CD4 cells after COVID-19. Study-wide points: The study found marked clonal contraction of infection- and vaccine-induced clones late after vaccination.

Generated by immunoSEQ multiplex PCR, the TCRdb table keeps only in-frame clones and is missing some. The sample has more than 35,000 clones, approximately 70% seen once. Sequencing used CD4+ T cells from PBMCs cultured without peptide, obtained after COVID-19 vaccination. This TCR was sampled from a human donor who received a COVID-19 vaccine. This rearrangement joins TRBV14 to TRBJ1-3, with no clear D. This CDR3 is CASSQLFSDSGNTIYF. For the CDR3, the DNA is TGTGCCAGCAGCCAATTATTTAGTGACTCTGGAAACACCATATATTTT.